Following are 22 T cell receptor beta chains from one sample sequenced in a study of cytomegalovirus exposure and HLA in healthy donors. A multiplex PCR was run with 60 Vbeta primers and 13 Jbeta primers. Here immunoSEQ multiplex PCR was the method, and the copy in TCRdb shows in-frame clones only, minus some. The sample gives 45,000 to 65,000 clones, about three quarters of which show up once; about 3% is in the top ten. The material sequenced was PBMCs. These receptors all come from a man in his late teens or twenties in good health and CMV-seronegative.

The rearrangement joins TRBV15 to TRBJ2-2; 16 nucleotides agree with TRBD2. Germline CDR1 is LNHNV and CDR2 is YYDKDF (reference sequence). The trim removed 3 bases at V and 3 bases at J, leaving 13 bases unmatched. The CDR3 length is 21 residues. CDR3 DNA sequence: TGTGCCACCAGCAGCTATAGAGTGGGACTAGCGGGAGGGCCCGACACCGGGGAGCTGTTTTTT. Protein product: CATSSYRVGLAGGPDTGELFF.

J is TRBJ2-7 and V is TRBV6-5, with 7 bases that match TRBD1. V lost 6 bases to trimming and J lost 2 bases; unmatched junction nucleotides: 1. The CDR3 is made up of 12 amino acids. Germline V lookup: CDR1 MNHEY, CDR2 SVGAGI. CDR3 nucleotide sequence: TGTGCCAGCAGGACAGGGCCCTACGAGCAGTACTTC. It codes for CASRTGPYEQYF.

This clone was counted between two and nine times. The chain joins TRBV6-5 to TRBJ2-5; maybe TRBD1 (6 bases). V gave up 6 bases and J gave up 5 bases, with 13 bases separating them. This CDR3 comprises 13 residues. From germline, CDR1 is MNHEY and CDR2 SVGAGI. The DNA for the CDR3 is TGTGCCAGCAGGCACGGGACAATGGAGACCCAGTACTTC. This encodes CASRHGTMETQYF.

The rearrangement joins TRBV6-5 to TRBJ2-2; 8 bases agree with TRBD1. There are 15 residues in the CDR3. Per germline, CDR1 MNHEY and CDR2 SVGAGI. Trimming cost V 5 bases and J 7 bases; bases outside gene matches: 9. The CDR3 DNA reads TGTGCCAGCAGTAACCCACAGGGGGTAGGCGGGGAGCTGTTTTTT. Protein sequence: CASSNPQGVGGELFF.

This clone was counted only a few times. This chain uses TRBV30 with TRBJ1-5; tentative D call: TRBD1 (5 bases). Germline CDR1 reads GTSNPN; CDR2 reads SVGIG (reference sequence). The CDR3 runs 16 residues. V lost 3 bases to trimming and J lost 1 base, with 16 bases between them. The CDR3 region has the DNA TGTGCCTGGAGCCAAGGCAGGGTCTTGAGCAATCAGCCCCAGCATTTT. It encodes CAWSQGRVLSNQPQHF.

The rearrangement links TRBV5-1 to TRBJ2-5; no definite D call. The CDR3 contains 15 residues. The germline V and J ends were trimmed by 0 bases and 4 bases, with 13 bases remaining between them. Germline V gene data show CDR1 as SGHRS and CDR2 as YFSETQ. DNA of the CDR3: TGCGCCAGCAGCTTGGCAGGAATTGTGGGAGAGACCCAGTACTTC. Protein sequence: CASSLAGIVGETQYF.

This chain uses TRBV19 with TRBJ1-1; D may be TRBD1 (5 bases). Germline assignment: CDR1 LNHDA and CDR2 SQIVND (reference sequence). The V and J ends lost 1 base and 2 bases respectively, with 5 bases between them. CDR3 size: 13 residues. The CDR3 loop reads CASSIGGNTEAFF. The CDR3 DNA sequence: TGTGCCAGTAGTATAGGGGGCAACACTGAAGCTTTCTTT.

The chain recombines TRBV6-5 with TRBJ1-2; maybe TRBD1 (5 bases). In germline, CDR1 is MNHEY, CDR2 SVGAGI. The V and J ends lost 5 bases and 1 base respectively, with 14 bases between them. This CDR3 has 15 amino acids. This CDR3 reads CASSTGELSNYGYTF. The CDR3 bases are TGTGCCAGCAGTACGGGGGAGCTGAGTAACTATGGCTACACCTTC.

This clone was detected only once. This chain links TRBV27 with TRBJ1-2, with D unclear. CDR3 length equals 13 residues. The germline V gene has CDR1 MNHEY and CDR2 SMNVEV (reference sequence). The germline V and J ends were trimmed by 3 bases and 5 bases, with 10 bases remaining between them. CDR3 loop: CASSFGGRYGYTF. The CDR3 DNA sequence: TGTGCCAGCAGTTTTGGCGGGAGATATGGCTACACCTTC.

V is TRBV7-3 and J is TRBJ1-1, with D perhaps TRBD1 (5 bases). The CDR3 is 11 amino acids. Trimming stripped 5 bases from V and 11 bases from J, with 12 bases between. Germline CDR1 SGHTA, CDR2 FQGTGA. CDR3 residues: CASSNGGAAFF. DNA of the CDR3: TGTGCCAGCAGCAACGGGGGTGCTGCTTTCTTT.

CDR3 DNA: TGTGCCAGCAGGGCTAGCTGGGGGACCCAGTACTTC. Translating it yields CASRASWGTQYF. The chain carries TRBV27 and TRBJ2-5; possibly TRBD2 for D (5 bases). The CDR3 consists of 12 residues. Trimming shortened V by 6 bases and J by 7 bases, and 12 bases separated the two germline ends. From germline, CDR1 is MNHEY and CDR2 SMNVEV (reference sequence).

The chain links TRBV5-1 to TRBJ1-2; 7 nucleotides agree with TRBD1. This CDR3 is 13 amino acids long. Germline V gene lookup returns CDR1 SGHRS and CDR2 YFSETQ. V dropped 4 bases and J dropped 7; count of bases not matched to a gene: 7. The CDR3 sequence is CASSPGTAFGYTF. The CDR3 nucleotides are TGCGCCAGCAGCCCCGGGACAGCGTTTGGCTACACCTTC.

J is TRBJ1-2 and V is TRBV28; no clear D gene. The CDR3 sequence is 14 residues long. V dropped 2 bases and J dropped 2 bases, with 9 bases sitting between them. Germline CDR1 and CDR2: MDHEN and SYDVKM. The chain's CDR3 is CASSLVPENYGYTF. The CDR3 DNA follows: TGTGCCAGCAGTTTAGTCCCCGAGAACTATGGCTACACCTTC.

This rearrangement joins TRBV7-2 to TRBJ2-5; D might be TRBD1 (6 bases). V was cut by 3 bases and J by 5 bases, with 13 bases left in between. This CDR3 region has 14 residues. The germline V gene has CDR1 SGHTA and CDR2 FQGNSA. CDR3: CASSFGTSPETQYF. Here the CDR3 DNA reads TGTGCCAGCAGCTTCGGGACATCCCCGGAGACCCAGTACTTC.

This chain uses TRBV6-1 with TRBJ2-1; a possible D gene is TRBD1 (5 bases). The CDR3 runs to 13 residues. Germline CDR1 is MNHNS and CDR2 is SASEGT. The ends were cut back, 6 bases at V and 7 bases at J, with 13 bases in the middle. The CDR3 nucleotides are TGTGCCAGCAGCTACCAGGGTCAGAATGAGCAGTTCTTC. Protein: CASSYQGQNEQFF.

The rearrangement uses TRBV29-1 and TRBJ2-2, with 7 bases lining up with TRBD1. V shed 7 bases, J shed 4 bases, and the junction held 6 bases outside the gene matches. Germline V lookup: CDR1 SQVTM, CDR2 ANQGSEA. This CDR3 comprises 13 residues. CDR3 nucleotide sequence: TGCAGCGCAAGGGGGCTGGGCACCGGGGAGCTGTTTTTT. Translated: CSARGLGTGELFF.

The CDR3 sequence: CASSYGLAGGDTQYF. In nucleotides, the CDR3 is TGTGCCAGCAGCTATGGACTAGCGGGAGGAGATACGCAGTATTTT. The rearrangement uses TRBV7-9 and TRBJ2-3; 14 bases match TRBD2. The length of the CDR3 is 15 residues. The J segment lost 5 bases and the V segment lost 4 bases, leaving 2 bases of the junction unmatched. Germline V lookup: CDR1 SEHNR, CDR2 FQNEAQ (reference sequence).

The chain carries TRBV29-1 and TRBJ2-1; 7 bases agree with TRBD2. The J segment lost 7 bases and the V segment lost 6 bases, leaving 0 bases of the junction unmatched. CDR1 and CDR2 from the germline V gene are SQVTM and ANQGSEA. The CDR3 consists of 10 residues. The CDR3 region has the DNA TGCAGCGTGGGGGGGAATGAGCAGTTCTTC. Its protein is CSVGGNEQFF.

The gene calls are TRBV5-1 and TRBJ2-5; a possible D gene is TRBD2 (5 bases). The ends were cut back, 0 bases at V and 4 bases at J, with 10 bases in the middle. Germline values: CDR1 SGHRS, CDR2 YFSETQ. The CDR3 consists of 14 residues. CDR3 residues: CASSLGWETETQYF. The CDR3 DNA reads TGCGCCAGCAGCTTGGGGTGGGAGACAGAGACCCAGTACTTC.

This clone occurred once. The chain uses TRBV6-5 and TRBJ2-7; weak D call: TRBD2 (5 bases). Germline lookup yields CDR1 MNHEY and CDR2 SVGAGI. The CDR3 sequence is 11 residues long. Trimming took off 8 bases at V and 4 bases at J, with 9 bases between the two ends. The chain's CDR3 is CASYSGYEQYF. As DNA, the CDR3 is TGTGCCAGCTACTCGGGATACGAGCAGTACTTC.

This clone was seen a few times. The V and J genes are TRBV5-4 and TRBJ2-5; 11 bases map to TRBD1. J lost 5 bases, V lost 0 bases, and 6 bases had no gene match. The germline V gene has CDR1 SGHNT and CDR2 YYREEE (reference sequence). This CDR3 has 16 amino acids. Here the CDR3 reads CASSLDRDRGWETQYF. The CDR3 DNA sequence: TGTGCCAGCAGCTTGGATCGGGACAGGGGGTGGGAGACCCAGTACTTC.

The rearrangement joins TRBV27 to TRBJ2-7; 7 bases match TRBD2. This CDR3 has 14 residues. Germline values: CDR1 MNHEY, CDR2 SMNVEV (reference sequence). V shed 6 bases, J shed 0 bases, and the junction held 5 bases outside the gene matches. The CDR3 loop reads CASRSGGSSYEQYF. The CDR3, as DNA: TGTGCCAGCAGGTCGGGCGGGAGCTCCTACGAGCAGTACTTC.